The rows below give T cell receptor beta chains drawn from one sample of a study of T cell repertoires in cytomegalovirus infection. One entry per CDR3 protein, called by TCRdb with MiXCR from the reads. The profile covers around 300,000 distinct CDR3 sequences, with over 7.5% appearing a single time and around 4.1% taken by the ten largest. Material: PBMCs. The receptors derive from a human donor in good health (CMV status not recorded). Some clones in this sample may be carry-over from other donors' samples. CDR3s include the opening cysteine and the closing phenylalanine or tryptophan. D genes are given only for firm matches. Clone size is given for some rows only: seen once, a few or many times, or a class if the clone is expanded.

. | many | TRBJ2-3 | TRBV7-2 | CASSRFTDTQYF | TGTGCCAGCAGCCGATTCACAGATACGCAGTATTTT
TRBD2 | few | TRBJ2-7 | TRBV7-2 | CASSSSTGTSGAVSYEQYF | TGTGCCAGCAGCTCCTCGACCGGGACTAGCGGCGCGGTTAGCTACGAGCAGTACTTC
TRBD1 | few | TRBJ1-6 | TRBV6-2/TRBV6-3 | CASSLGQHNSPLHF | TGTGCCAGCAGTTTGGGACAGCATAATTCACCCCTCCACTTT
. | many | TRBJ2-2 | TRBV7-2 | CASSLTAVNTGELFF | TGTGCCAGCAGCTTAACTGCCGTCAACACCGGGGAGCTGTTTTTT
TRBD2 | . | TRBJ2-3 | TRBV13 | CASSDRGGRAGGITDTQYF | TGTGCCAGCAGCGATCGGGGAGGCCGGGCGGGAGGGATCACAGATACGCAGTATTTT
. | . | TRBJ2-5 | TRBV29-1 | CSVAAGRSTHPRYQETQYF | TGCAGCGTCGCGGCTGGGCGGTCCACCCACCCCCGGTACCAAGAGACCCAGTACTTC
TRBD2 | few | TRBJ2-1 | TRBV6-6 | CASSYLAGGLNEQFF | TGTGCCAGCAGTTACCTAGCGGGGGGGCTGAATGAGCAGTTCTTC
. | . | TRBJ2-1 | TRBV2 | CASSAGGLARNEQFF | TGTGCCAGCAGTGCGGGCGGCCTCGCCCGTAATGAGCAGTTCTTC
TRBD1 | many | TRBJ2-7 | TRBV7-9 | CASSLETGAQSEQYF | TGTGCCAGCAGCTTAGAGACAGGGGCCCAGAGTGAGCAGTACTTC
TRBD2 | . | TRBJ2-3 | TRBV30 | CAWSEASGRTDTQYF | TGTGCCTGGAGTGAGGCCAGCGGGAGGACAGATACGCAGTATTTT
. | few | TRBJ1-5 | TRBV5-5 | CASSRKGQDNQPQHF | TGTGCCAGCAGCCGAAAAGGACAAGACAATCAGCCCCAGCATTTT
. | few | TRBJ2-5 | TRBV23-1 | CASSQSPIPRETQYF | TGCGCCAGCAGTCAATCGCCCATCCCCCGAGAGACCCAGTACTTC
TRBD1 | . | TRBJ1-2 | TRBV7-6 | CASSLAGTGAYGYTF | TGTGCCAGCAGCCTCGCCGGGACAGGGGCTTATGGCTACACCTTC
. | few | TRBJ2-4 | TRBV7-9 | CASSLRELGRNIQYF | TGTGCCAGCAGCTTAAGAGAGCTCGGGCGGAACATTCAGTACTTC
TRBD1 | . | TRBJ2-4 | TRBV20-1 | CSAPGQPIAKNIQYF | TGCAGTGCACCGGGACAGCCAATAGCCAAAAACATTCAGTACTTC
TRBD2 | many | TRBJ2-7 | TRBV6-1 | CAGRGGLATSYEQYF | TGTGCCGGGAGGGGAGGACTAGCGACTTCCTACGAGCAGTACTTC
. | many | TRBJ2-7 | TRBV7-2 | CASSLAREQYF | TGTGCCAGCAGCTTAGCCCGCGAGCAGTACTTC
. | many | TRBJ1-6 | TRBV12-3/TRBV12-4 | CASSLALNSPLHF | TGTGCCAGCAGTTTGGCACTTAACTCACCCCTCCACTTT
. | many | TRBJ2-6 | TRBV11-1 | CASSLEAHSGANVLTF | TGTGCCAGCAGCCTAGAAGCACACTCTGGGGCCAACGTCCTGACTTTC
. | many | TRBJ2-1 | TRBV14 | CASSPQLYNEQFF | TGTGCCAGCAGCCCCCAACTTTACAATGAGCAGTTCTTC
TRBD2 | many | TRBJ2-3 | TRBV2 | CASSGGLAGGYTQYF | TGTGCCAGCAGTGGAGGTTTGGCGGGAGGATATACGCAGTATTTT
. | . | TRBJ2-4 | TRBV12-3/TRBV12-4 | CASSPGLGLGKNIQYF | TGTGCCAGCAGCCCTGGGTTGGGTTTAGGCAAAAACATTCAGTACTTC
. | few | TRBJ2-5 | TRBV4-1 | CASSLRLGEAARGETQYF | TGCGCCAGCAGCCTCCGCCTGGGCGAAGCGGCCCGAGGGGAGACCCAGTACTTC
TRBD1 | . | TRBJ2-7 | TRBV7-9 | CASSRGTGYNEQYF | TGTGCCAGCAGCCGGGGGACAGGGTACAACGAGCAGTACTTC
. | many | TRBJ1-1 | TRBV5-4 | CASSLQGGLQAFF | TGTGCCAGCAGTCTCCAGGGCGGGCTACAAGCTTTCTTT
TRBD1 | many | TRBJ2-1 | TRBV12-3/TRBV12-4 | CASRRQTGGDEQFF | TGTGCCAGCAGAAGGCAGACAGGGGGCGATGAGCAGTTCTTC
. | many | TRBJ1-4 | TRBV11-2 | CASSSNRYRDINEKLFF | TGTGCCAGCAGCTCTAACCGCTACAGGGACATTAATGAAAAACTGTTTTTT
TRBD2 | . | TRBJ2-5 | TRBV7-8 | CASSLTSGFGAQYF | TGTGCCAGCAGCCTGACTAGCGGGTTCGGGGCCCAGTACTTC
. | many | TRBJ1-4 | TRBV6-5 | CASSFSNEKLFF | TGTGCCAGCAGTTTCAGTAATGAAAAACTGTTTTTT
. | many | TRBJ1-5 | TRBV7-9 | CASRQQREAPYYQPQHF | TGTGCCAGCAGGCAACAGCGGGAAGCCCCCTACTATCAGCCCCAGCATTTT
. | many | TRBJ1-4 | TRBV7-4 | CARLGGRLATNEKLFF | TGTGCCAGACTTGGGGGCAGACTTGCAACTAATGAAAAACTGTTTTTT
TRBD1 | many | TRBJ1-1 | TRBV28 | CASSYRTGYEAFF | TGTGCCAGCAGTTACAGGACAGGCTATGAAGCTTTCTTT
TRBD2 | few | TRBJ2-5 | TRBV29-1 | CSVPLAGGTQETQYF | TGCAGCGTACCACTAGCGGGAGGGACTCAAGAGACCCAGTACTTC
. | many | TRBJ2-5 | TRBV7-2 | CASSLGGPWIQTQYF | TGTGCCAGCAGCTTAGGTGGTCCGTGGATCCAGACCCAGTACTTC
. | many | TRBJ2-3 | TRBV14 | CASSQERQPTDTQYF | TGTGCCAGCAGCCAAGAAAGGCAGCCCACAGATACGCAGTATTTT
TRBD2 | many | TRBJ2-7 | TRBV4-2 | CASSQISGGREQYF | TGTGCCAGCAGCCAAATCAGCGGCGGGAGGGAGCAGTACTTC
. | . | TRBJ1-1 | TRBV9 | CASSVRGLAEAFF | TGTGCCAGCAGCGTACGGGGGCTAGCTGAAGCTTTCTTT
. | . | TRBJ1-5 | TRBV7-2 | CASSQSGPQPQHF | TGTGCCAGCAGCCAATCGGGGCCCCAGCCCCAGCATTTT
. | few | TRBJ2-4 | TRBV4-2 | CASSQGTGEAKNIQYF | TGTGCCAGCAGCCAGGGGACGGGAGAAGCCAAAAACATTCAGTACTTC
TRBD2 | . | TRBJ2-7 | TRBV19 | CASTTGLSPYEQYF | TGTGCCAGTACCACGGGACTAAGCCCCTACGAGCAGTACTTC
. | . | TRBJ2-3 | TRBV19 | CASSRRTLAYTDTQYF | TGTGCCAGTAGTCGCCGGACTCTTGCCTACACAGATACGCAGTATTTT
. | . | TRBJ2-7 | TRBV19 | CASSAGLSYYEQYF | TGTGCCAGTAGTGCTGGACTGAGCTACTACGAGCAGTACTTC
TRBD2 | few | TRBJ2-5 | TRBV27 | CASSLGGLAGGTQYF | TGTGCCAGCAGTCTCGGGGGACTAGCGGGAGGGACCCAGTACTTC
TRBD1 | few | TRBJ2-5 | TRBV25-1 | CASSEPGFGTGEETQYF | TGTGCCAGCAGTGAGCCCGGCTTCGGGACAGGGGAAGAGACCCAGTACTTC
. | . | TRBJ2-1 | TRBV5-4 | CASGGGEDSYNEQFF | TGTGCCAGCGGCGGGGGCGAGGACTCCTACAATGAGCAGTTCTTC
. | many | TRBJ2-1 | TRBV7-2 | CASSTQVGSPYNEQFF | TGTGCCAGCAGCACCCAGGTTGGGAGCCCCTACAATGAGCAGTTCTTC
. | few | TRBJ2-2 | TRBV7-9 | CASSLATQGRTGELFF | TGTGCCAGCAGCTTAGCGACGCAGGGTAGGACCGGGGAGCTGTTTTTT
. | . | TRBJ2-5 | TRBV19 | CASQGRGWYQETQYF | TGTGCCAGCCAAGGGCGGGGATGGTACCAAGAGACCCAGTACTTC
. | . | TRBJ1-3 | TRBV9 | CASSENSDAGYTIYF | TGTGCCAGCAGCGAGAACAGCGACGCGGGATACACCATATATTTT
. | few | TRBJ2-2 | TRBV20-1 | CSARRDTGELFF | TGCAGTGCTAGGAGGGACACCGGGGAGCTGTTTTTT
. | few | TRBJ2-1 | TRBV2 | CASSVRTLNEQFF | TGTGCCAGCAGTGTCCGGACGCTAAATGAGCAGTTCTTC
TRBD1 | few | TRBJ1-5 | TRBV12-3/TRBV12-4 | CASRWTGTGNQPQHF | TGTGCCAGCAGGTGGACAGGGACGGGAAATCAGCCCCAGCATTTT
TRBD2 | many | TRBJ2-7 | TRBV7-2 | CASSLASGGGYEQYF | TGTGCCAGCAGCTTAGCGTCCGGGGGGGGGTACGAGCAGTACTTC
TRBD2 | few | TRBJ2-1 | TRBV20-1 | CSAPTSGGAEEQFF | TGCAGTGCCCCGACTAGCGGGGGGGCGGAAGAGCAGTTCTTC
. | many | TRBJ2-7 | TRBV7-2 | CASSLPGQSSYEQYF | TGTGCCAGCAGCTTACCGGGACAAAGCTCCTACGAGCAGTACTTC